Following are 21 T cell receptor beta chains from one sample sequenced in a study of T cells in Graves' hyperthyroidism and ophthalmopathy. There were TCR beta CDR3 regions amplified from RNA transcripts. First-round RT-PCR targeting the TCR CDR3 was performed with the HTBI primer set. TCRdb re-called the multiplex PCR reads through MiXCR, storing one row per CDR3 protein. The data show hundreds of thousands of distinct CDR3 sequences, approximately 15% seen once. The sample taken for sequencing was blood. These TCRs come from a woman aged 25 to 39 with Graves' hyperthyroidism.

This clonotype was seen repeatedly, ten times or more. J is TRBJ1-1 and V is TRBV10-3; D gene ambiguous. The CDR3 sequence is 14 residues long. V lost 2 bases, J lost 1 base, and 8 bases lay in between. Germline V gives CDR1 ENHRY, CDR2 SYGVKD. CDR3 sequence (DNA): TGTGCCATCAGTGAGGGGGAGGAGAACACTGAAGCTTTCTTT. It codes for CAISEGEENTEAFF.

This clonotype came up many times. This chain uses TRBV2 with TRBJ2-1; no definite D call. The CDR3 has 11 amino acids. In germline, CDR1 is SNHLY, CDR2 FYNNEI. V gave up 7 bases and J gave up 7 bases, with 8 bases separating them. The CDR3 bases are TGTGCCAGCACCGTAGGGAATGAGCAGTTCTTC. Translating it yields CASTVGNEQFF. Full variable domain (remainder filled in from reference TRBV2 and TRBJ2-1): EPEVTQTPSHQVTQMGQEVILRCVPISNHLYFYWYRQILGQKVEFLVSFYNNEISEKSEIFDDQFSVERPDGSNFTLKIRSTKLEDSAMYFCASTVGNEQFFGPGTRLTVL.

The table lists this clonotype with a few counts. V usage is TRBV29-1 and J usage is TRBJ1-2, with 7 bases lining up with TRBD1. CDR3 size: 13 residues. Germline assignment: CDR1 SQVTM and CDR2 ANQGSEA. The trim removed 3 bases at V and 3 bases at J, leaving 4 bases unmatched. CDR3 amino acids: CSVETGTDYGYTF. The CDR3 bases are TGCAGCGTTGAGACAGGGACCGACTATGGCTACACCTTC.

The chain has TRBV7-2 and TRBJ2-2; D unresolved. The CDR3 length is 16 residues. V lost 7 bases and J lost 3, with 18 bases in between. Germline assignment: CDR1 SGHTA and CDR2 FQGNSA. The CDR3 protein is CASTLAQATYTGELFF. The CDR3 bases are TGTGCCAGCACCCTTGCGCAGGCCACGTACACCGGGGAGCTGTTTTTT. The variable domain in full, with the rest retrieved from reference TRBV7-2 and TRBJ2-2, is GAGVSQSPSNKVTEKGKDVELRCDPISGHTALYWYRQSLGQGLEFLIYFQGNSAPDKSGLPSDRFSAERTGGSVSTLTIQRTQQEDSAVYLCASTLAQATYTGELFFGEGSRLTVL.

This clonotype was picked up many times. The V and J genes are TRBV6-1 and TRBJ2-7, with 7 bases that match TRBD2. Germline CDR1 is MNHNS and CDR2 is SASEGT. V gave up 0 bases and J gave up 1 base; unmatched junction bases: 6. The CDR3 runs 16 residues. The CDR3 nucleotides are TGTGCCAGCAGTGAAGCAGGGCTAGCGGCGTCCTACGAGCAGTACTTC. Translated, it gives CASSEAGLAASYEQYF.

The rearrangement joins TRBV7-9 to TRBJ2-3; D perhaps matches TRBD1 (6 bases). This CDR3 contains 12 residues. Germline CDR1 reads SEHNR; CDR2 reads FQNEAQ (reference sequence). Deletions cut 5 bases from V and 12 bases from J, with 15 bases between. This CDR3 is CASSPGTGSQYF. The CDR3 DNA is TGTGCCAGCAGCCCCGGAACAGGGTCACAGTATTTT.

This clonotype showed up many times. The gene calls are TRBV24-1 and TRBJ2-1, with D tentatively TRBD2 (6 bases). Trimming took 5 bases from V and 6 from J, leaving 13 bases between them. Looked up from germline, CDR1 is KGHDR and CDR2 is SFDVKD. This CDR3 region has 14 residues. The CDR3 coding sequence is TGTGCCACCAGTGGTATCCTTAGCGGCAATGAGCAGTTCTTC. It codes for CATSGILSGNEQFF.

In its sample, this clonotype was seen many times. The chain combines TRBV12-3 or TRBV12-4 with TRBJ1-5; unclear D gene. This CDR3 has 13 amino acids. V lost 8 bases and J 0 bases, leaving 8 bases between the germline ends. The CDR3: CASGADSNQPQHF. As DNA, the CDR3 is TGTGCCAGCGGAGCAGATAGCAATCAGCCCCAGCATTTT.

This clonotype has a count of ten or more. The chain recombines TRBV11-2 with TRBJ2-1; 8 bases agree with TRBD2. In germline, CDR1 is SGHAT, CDR2 FQNNGV. This CDR3 is built from 15 residues. The junction had 6 bases not matched to a gene; V was cut back by 2 bases and J by 6 bases. The CDR3 DNA sequence: TGTGCCAGCAGCTTAAGAGAGCGGGAGATCAATGAGCAGTTCTTC. Translating it yields CASSLREREINEQFF.

This rearrangement joins TRBV28 to TRBJ2-7; 8 bases map to TRBD1. CDR1 is MDHEN and CDR2 is SYDVKM in the germline V gene. The V gene end was trimmed by 5 bases and the J gene end by 3 bases; junction bases not matched to a gene: 9. This CDR3 comprises 15 residues. CDR3 nucleotides: TGTGCCAGCAGTCGGTCCGGGACAGGCTTCTACGAGCAGTACTTC. It encodes CASSRSGTGFYEQYF.

There are a few counts of this clonotype. V and J are TRBV4-3 and TRBJ2-5; possibly TRBD2 for D (6 bases). The CDR3 totals 14 residues. V lost 3 bases and J 3 bases, leaving 11 bases between the germline ends. Germline CDR1 reads LGHNA; CDR2 reads YSLEER. In nucleotides, the CDR3 is TGCGCCAGCAGCCAGGGACTTGTTAAAGAGACCCAGTACTTC. Translating it yields CASSQGLVKETQYF.

This clonotype was picked up many times. The gene calls are TRBV28 and TRBJ1-4; a weak D match, TRBD1 (5 bases). Trimming pared 6 bases from V and 4 bases from J, leaving 12 bases between. CDR1 and CDR2 from the germline V gene are MDHEN and SYDVKM. The CDR3 has 14 amino acids. Written as DNA, the CDR3 is TGTGCCAGCAGACCGGGACCAAATAATGAAAAACTGTTTTTT. Residues: CASRPGPNNEKLFF. Complete variable domain (other parts from reference TRBV28 and TRBJ1-4): DVKVTQSSRYLVKRTGEKVFLECVQDMDHENMFWYRQDPGLGLRLIYFSYDVKMKEKGDIPEGYSVSREKKERFSLILESASTNQTSMYLCASRPGPNNEKLFFGSGTQLSVL.

This clonotype was seen repeatedly, ten times or more. This chain joins TRBV5-1 and TRBJ2-7, with 14 positions matching TRBD2. CDR1 and CDR2 from the germline V gene are SGHRS and YFSETQ. The CDR3 is 16 amino acids. With 3 bases clipped from V and 3 bases from J, the junction kept 5 bases outside the gene matches. CDR3 coding DNA: TGCGCCAGCAGCTCCCCCGGGACTAGCGGGAGCTACGAGCAGTACTTC. Translating it yields CASSSPGTSGSYEQYF.

This clonotype was seen repeatedly, ten times or more. The gene calls are TRBV28 and TRBJ2-1; D might be TRBD2 (6 bases). From germline, CDR1 is MDHEN and CDR2 SYDVKM. V was clipped by 3 bases and J by 5 bases, with 8 bases between them. The CDR3 extends over 13 amino acids. CDR3 coding DNA: TGTGCCAGCAGTTTTAGACTAGACAATGAGCAGTTCTTC. Encoded protein: CASSFRLDNEQFF. Full variable domain (rest looked up from reference TRBV28 and TRBJ2-1): DVKVTQSSRYLVKRTGEKVFLECVQDMDHENMFWYRQDPGLGLRLIYFSYDVKMKEKGDIPEGYSVSREKKERFSLILESASTNQTSMYLCASSFRLDNEQFFGPGTRLTVL.

Many counts were recorded for this clonotype. The CDR3 loop reads CSAPSGTIGAFF. The CDR3 nucleotides are TGCAGTGCTCCAAGCGGGACGATAGGAGCTTTCTTT. The V and J genes are TRBV20-1 and TRBJ1-1, with D possibly matching TRBD1 (5 bases). Germline V gene lookup returns CDR1 DFQATT and CDR2 SNEGSKA (reference sequence). This CDR3 is 12 amino acids long. Trimming took 5 bases from V and 10 from J, leaving 17 bases between them.

This clonotype was seen only a few times. The gene calls are TRBV6-2 or TRBV6-3 and TRBJ2-2; 7 bases align to TRBD2. Germline V gives CDR1 MNHEY, CDR2 SVGEGT. V lost 6 bases, J lost 3 bases, and 16 bases stayed unmatched. The CDR3 has 18 amino acids. DNA for the CDR3: TGTGCCAGCAGCCCCTCGGGACTATTCGATATTGACACCGGGGAGCTGTTTTTT. It is translated as CASSPSGLFDIDTGELFF.

With respect to this clonotype: A much larger clone lies a single base off, so this may be a read error. Given the absence of the conserved phenylalanine or tryptophan at the CDR3 end, a read error is likely. The chain joins TRBV15 to TRBJ2-7; D remains unclear. Trimming took off 0 bases at V and 9 bases at J, with 9 bases between the two ends. This CDR3 comprises 12 residues. Germline values: CDR1 LNHNV, CDR2 YYDKDF (reference sequence). CDR3 DNA sequence: TGTGCCACCAGCAGAGACGAGGTTGGGCAGTACCTC. Its protein product is CATSRDEVGQYL.

The V call is TRBV7-2, the J call TRBJ2-7, with D hard to call. The V gene's germline CDR1 is SGHTA and CDR2 FQGNSA. The CDR3 spans 15 residues. The germline V and J ends were trimmed by 4 bases and 3 bases, with 16 bases remaining between them. The CDR3 coding sequence is TGTGCCAGCAGCTCCTTAGCTAGGGTTGGCTACGAGCAGTACTTC. Its protein is CASSSLARVGYEQYF.

This clonotype has just a few counts. The V gene is TRBV7-2, the J gene TRBJ2-2; 9 nucleotides match TRBD2. CDR1 is SGHTA and CDR2 is FQGNSA in the germline V gene. The length of the CDR3 is 14 residues. V lost 8 bases to trimming and J lost 5 bases; unmatched junction nucleotides: 6. As DNA, the CDR3 is TGTGCCAGCCTTCGGGCGGGGGGGACCGGGGAGCTGTTTTTT. Translation gives CASLRAGGTGELFF.

This clonotype was seen more than once but under ten times. This rearrangement joins TRBV4-3 to TRBJ2-7; TRBD2 aligns across 7 bases. The germline V gene encodes CDR1 LGHNA and CDR2 YSLEER. This CDR3 has 19 residues. With 1 base clipped from V and 2 bases from J, the junction kept 17 bases outside the gene matches. The CDR3 sequence: CASSQASPASGGRTYEQYF. CDR3 DNA: TGCGCCAGCAGCCAAGCGTCACCGGCATCGGGAGGCCGTACCTACGAGCAGTACTTC.

V and J are TRBV27 and TRBJ2-3, with 9 bases that match TRBD2. The junction had 9 bases not matched to a gene; V was cut back by 0 bases and J by 2 bases. This CDR3 has 18 amino acids. Germline lookup yields CDR1 MNHEY and CDR2 SMNVEV (reference sequence). CDR3 residues: CASSLSPPSGKYTDTQYF. In nucleotides, the CDR3 is TGTGCCAGCAGTTTATCTCCCCCTAGCGGGAAGTACACAGATACGCAGTATTTT.